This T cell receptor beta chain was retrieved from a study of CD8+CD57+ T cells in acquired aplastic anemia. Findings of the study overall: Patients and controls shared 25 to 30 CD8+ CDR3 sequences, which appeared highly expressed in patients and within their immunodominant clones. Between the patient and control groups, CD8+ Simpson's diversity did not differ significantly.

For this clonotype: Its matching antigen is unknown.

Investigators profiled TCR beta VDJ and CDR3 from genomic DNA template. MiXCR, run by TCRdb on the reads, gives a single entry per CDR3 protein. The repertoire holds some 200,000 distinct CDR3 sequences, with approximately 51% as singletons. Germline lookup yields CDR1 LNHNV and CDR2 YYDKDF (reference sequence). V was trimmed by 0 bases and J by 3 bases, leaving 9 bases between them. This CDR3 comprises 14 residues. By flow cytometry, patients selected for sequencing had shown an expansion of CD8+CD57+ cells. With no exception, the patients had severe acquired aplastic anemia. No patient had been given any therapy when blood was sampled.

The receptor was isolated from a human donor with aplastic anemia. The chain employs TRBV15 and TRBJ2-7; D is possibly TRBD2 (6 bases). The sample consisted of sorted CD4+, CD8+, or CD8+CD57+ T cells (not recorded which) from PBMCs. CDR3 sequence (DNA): TGTGCCACCAGCAGAGAAGTCGGGGGCTACGAGCAGTACTTC. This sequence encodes CATSREVGGYEQYF.